A selection of T cell receptor beta chains follows, all from one sample in a study of T cells in Graves' hyperthyroidism and ophthalmopathy. Via MiXCR, TCRdb re-called the multiplex PCR reads, giving one row per CDR3 protein. Of 360,000 or so distinct CDR3 sequences in the sample, about 19% were seen once. Sequencing used blood. These receptor sequences come from a woman aged 18 to 35 with Graves' hyperthyroidism. CDR3s include the opening cysteine and the closing phenylalanine or tryptophan. A D gene is named only where the DNA matches it firmly. Clone size appears in some rows only: once, few, many, or a class for an expanded clone.

clone size	V gene	J gene	D gene	CDR3 protein	CDR3 DNA
many	TRBV20-1	TRBJ1-2	TRBD1	CSAYGTGGRYGYTF	TGCAGTGCTTACGGGACAGGGGGCCGTTATGGCTACACCTTC
many	TRBV12-3/TRBV12-4	TRBJ2-5	NA	CASTPGDGETQYF	TGTGCCAGCACCCCGGGGGACGGAGAGACCCAGTACTTC
NA	TRBV4-3	TRBJ1-2	NA	CASSPRRGSGYTF	TGCGCCAGCAGCCCGAGGAGGGGCTCGGGCTACACCTTC
many	TRBV28	TRBJ2-2	NA	CASSPGGWGTGELFF	TGTGCCAGCAGTCCTGGGGGATGGGGGACCGGGGAGCTGTTTTTT
many	TRBV6-1	TRBJ1-5	NA	CASIPEYSNQPQHF	TGTGCCAGCATACCCGAATATAGCAATCAGCCCCAGCATTTT
NA	TRBV12-3/TRBV12-4	TRBJ2-7	NA	CASRRRSTYEQYF	TGTGCCAGCAGACGACGGTCCACCTACGAGCAGTACTTC
many	TRBV11-2	TRBJ2-5	NA	CASSWEPGETQYF	TGTGCCAGCAGCTGGGAACCAGGGGAGACCCAGTACTTC
many	TRBV12-3/TRBV12-4	TRBJ2-2	NA	CASSPKINTGELFF	TGTGCCAGCAGTCCGAAGATAAACACCGGGGAGCTGTTTTTT
many	TRBV4-1	TRBJ2-2	NA	CASSQRHGARYTGELFF	TGCGCCAGCAGCCAGCGTCACGGGGCCCGGTACACCGGGGAGCTGTTTTTT
many	TRBV20-1	TRBJ1-2	TRBD1	CSAWDRGRDPYGYTF	TGCAGTGCTTGGGACAGGGGGCGCGACCCCTATGGCTACACCTTC
many	TRBV28	TRBJ1-5	NA	CASSSKMWMSNQPQHF	TGTGCCAGCAGTTCAAAGATGTGGATGTCCAATCAGCCCCAGCATTTT
few	TRBV7-3	TRBJ1-1	NA	CASSLGGLFMRTEAFF	TGTGCCAGCAGCTTAGGCGGGCTCTTCATGAGGACTGAAGCTTTCTTT
many	TRBV14	TRBJ1-5	NA	CASSHTTRDWNQPQHF	TGTGCCAGCAGCCATACCACCCGGGACTGGAATCAGCCCCAGCATTTT
many	TRBV5-1	TRBJ1-1	NA	CASSLGEVNTEAFF	TGCGCCAGCAGCTTGGGGGAGGTGAACACTGAAGCTTTCTTT
many	TRBV13	TRBJ2-7	NA	CASSLASAETYEQYF	TGTGCCAGCAGCTTAGCTAGCGCCGAAACCTACGAGCAGTACTTC
NA	TRBV15	TRBJ1-5	NA	CATSIVDGASNQPQHF	TGTGCCACCAGCATCGTTGACGGGGCTAGCAATCAGCCCCAGCATTTT
many	TRBV2	TRBJ2-6	NA	CASSGSRASGANVLTF	TGTGCCAGCAGTGGAAGTAGGGCCTCTGGGGCCAACGTCCTGACTTTC
many	TRBV28	TRBJ1-3	TRBD1	CASSLTGVWTIYF	TGTGCCAGCAGTCTGACAGGGGTTTGGACCATATATTTT
many	TRBV5-1	TRBJ1-2	TRBD1	CASSLGTGGYGYTF	TGCGCCAGCAGCTTGGGAACAGGGGGCTATGGCTACACCTTC
many	TRBV5-1	TRBJ1-1	NA	CASSSLKAGRNTEAFF	TGCGCCAGCAGCTCGCTTAAGGCCGGTCGAAACACTGAAGCTTTCTTT
many	TRBV27	TRBJ2-5	NA	CASSFERETQYF	TGTGCCAGCAGTTTTGAACGGGAGACCCAGTACTTC
few	TRBV7-9	TRBJ2-7	TRBD1	CASSPSGQSYEQYF	TGTGCCAGCAGCCCTTCGGGACAGTCCTACGAGCAGTACTTC
many	TRBV18	TRBJ1-1	NA	CASSQMGLNTEAFF	TGTGCCAGCTCCCAGATGGGACTGAACACTGAAGCTTTCTTT
many	TRBV20-1	TRBJ2-7	TRBD1	CSARFRDRGSYEQYF	TGCAGTGCTAGATTTAGGGACAGGGGCTCCTACGAGCAGTACTTC
many	TRBV24-1	TRBJ1-5	NA	CATGQSNQPQHF	TGTGCCACGGGACAAAGCAATCAGCCCCAGCATTTT
few	TRBV9	TRBJ1-5	TRBD1	CASSVEDRDQPQHF	TGTGCCAGCAGCGTAGAAGACAGGGACCAGCCCCAGCATTTT
many	TRBV27	TRBJ2-7	TRBD2	CASSGTGTRGYEQYF	TGTGCCAGCAGCGGAACCGGGACTAGAGGCTACGAGCAGTACTTC
many	TRBV10-3	TRBJ2-2	NA	CAISEKVLNTGELFF	TGTGCCATCAGTGAAAAGGTTTTGAACACCGGGGAGCTGTTTTTT
many	TRBV10-3	TRBJ1-3	NA	CATAGGHLSGNTIYF	TGTGCCACCGCGGGGGGGCATCTATCTGGAAACACCATATATTTT